These 29 T cell receptor beta chains originate from one sample sequenced in a study of radiotherapy plus CTLA-4 blockade in lung cancer. The assay was immunoSEQ multiplex PCR, and TCRdb's table has in-frame clones only and misses some. The profile shows roughly 92,000 clones, approximately 83% of them singletons. This specimen was peripheral blood, taken from a patient treated with radiotherapy plus ipilimumab. The origin of the receptors is a human donor with non-small cell lung cancer who had a partial response to radiotherapy plus ipilimumab.

V gene TRBV19 combines with J gene TRBJ1-5; no definite D call. Germline lookup yields CDR1 LNHDA and CDR2 SQIVND (reference sequence). V was clipped by 7 bases and J by 0 bases, with 19 bases between them. This CDR3 has 17 residues. The DNA for the CDR3 is TGTGCCAGTACCCGAACCGGAGGGCTTGATAGCAATCAGCCCCAGCATTTT. Translated: CASTRTGGLDSNQPQHF.

The chain joins TRBV5-4 to TRBJ1-3; unclear D gene. The germline V gene has CDR1 SGHNT and CDR2 YYREEE (reference sequence). V lost 2 bases and J lost 0, with 9 bases in between. The CDR3 has 15 amino acids. The CDR3 DNA sequence: TGTGCCAGCAGCTTTTATAAATCCTCTGGAAACACCATATATTTT. Translation gives CASSFYKSSGNTIYF.

This clone was counted between two and nine times. One end of the junction is discordant with germline, which a read error may explain. The chain recombines TRBV30 with TRBJ1-4, with D perhaps matching TRBD1 (5 bases). Germline V gene lookup returns CDR1 GTSNPN and CDR2 SVGIG (reference sequence). The CDR3 totals 11 residues. Here the CDR3 reads CAWSVNAGLLF. The CDR3 nucleotides read TGTGCCTGGAGTGTAAACGCAGGGCTCCTGTTC.

The chain recombines TRBV6-5 with TRBJ2-2, with D perhaps TRBD2 (5 bases). V lost 5 bases and J 3 bases, leaving 10 bases between the germline ends. This CDR3 contains 14 residues. CDR1 and CDR2 (germline): MNHEY, SVGAGI. The CDR3 DNA follows: TGTGCCAGCAGTCGGGATCCCCACACCGGGGAGCTGTTTTTT. Amino acids: CASSRDPHTGELFF.

The chain combines TRBV7-3 with TRBJ2-5, with D possibly matching TRBD1 (5 bases). The V and J ends lost 4 bases and 4 bases respectively, with 10 bases between them. The germline V gene encodes CDR1 SGHTA and CDR2 FQGTGA. The CDR3 loop spans 13 amino acids. CDR3 DNA: TGTGCCAGCAGCTCAGGGTTTGCAGAGACCCAGTACTTC. Encoded protein: CASSSGFAETQYF. The full variable domain, with the rest looked up from reference TRBV7-3 and TRBJ2-5, is GAGVSQTPSNKVTEKGKYVELRCDPISGHTALYWYRQSLGQGPEFLIYFQGTGAADDSGLPNDRFFAVRPEGSVSTLKIQRTERGDSAVYLCASSSGFAETQYFGPGTRLLVL.

The rearrangement joins TRBV30 to TRBJ1-2; TRBD1 is a possible D gene (5 bases). CDR3 length: 12 residues. Germline CDR1 reads GTSNPN; CDR2 reads SVGIG (reference sequence). The V gene lost 5 bases and the J gene lost 0 bases, with 7 bases spanning the gap. The CDR3 DNA sequence: TGTGCCTGGGACAGAGCTAACTATGGCTACACCTTC. It codes for CAWDRANYGYTF.

The rearrangement joins TRBV19 to TRBJ2-1; a weak D match, TRBD1 (6 bases). CDR1 is LNHDA and CDR2 is SQIVND in the germline V gene (reference sequence). Trimming cost V 3 bases and J 5 bases, with 11 bases left between them. The CDR3 has 14 amino acids. For the CDR3, the DNA is TGTGCCAGTAGTATCGGTGACAGGAACAATGAGCAGTTCTTC. Translating gives CASSIGDRNNEQFF.

V and J are TRBV2 and TRBJ2-7; maybe TRBD2 (6 bases). The CDR3 loop spans 11 amino acids. Germline assignment: CDR1 SNHLY and CDR2 FYNNEI. The V gene lost 4 bases and the J gene lost 9 bases, with 10 bases spanning the gap. For the CDR3, the DNA is TGTGCCAGCAGTGCGGAGGGAGGGCAGTACTTC. Amino acid sequence: CASSAEGGQYF.

The V gene is TRBV14, the J gene TRBJ2-5, with D unclear. Per the germline V gene, CDR1 is SGHDN and CDR2 is FVKESK. The CDR3 covers 13 residues. Trimming cost V 1 base and J 1 base, with 4 bases left between them. CDR3 sequence: CASSQAGQETQYF. DNA for the CDR3: TGTGCCAGCAGCCAAGCCGGCCAAGAGACCCAGTACTTC.

The chain uses TRBV5-5 and TRBJ2-7; 9 bases align to TRBD1. Germline-derived CDR1 and CDR2 are SGHKS and YYEKEE (reference sequence). V gave up 3 bases and J gave up 0 bases; unmatched junction bases: 4. This CDR3 comprises 15 residues. The CDR3 DNA sequence: TGTGCCAGCAGCTCAGGGACAGGGAGCTCCTACGAGCAGTACTTC. This codes for CASSSGTGSSYEQYF.

The chain uses TRBV6-5 and TRBJ1-3; D call uncertain. From germline, CDR1 is MNHEY and CDR2 SVGAGI. The CDR3 totals 14 residues. Trimming shortened V by 7 bases and J by 0 bases, and 10 bases separated the two germline ends. The CDR3 DNA is TGTGCCAGCAAACGGGGTTTCTCTGGAAACACCATATATTTT. It encodes CASKRGFSGNTIYF.

The chain carries TRBV6-6 and TRBJ1-3, with D unresolved. Looked up from germline, CDR1 is MNHNY and CDR2 is SVGAGI (reference sequence). The V end lost 11 bases, the J end lost 1 base, and 6 bases lay between the germline ends. CDR3 length: 11 residues. Here the CDR3 DNA reads TGTGCCGCGAGATCTGGAAACACCATATATTTT. The encoded protein is CAARSGNTIYF.

With respect to this clone: The germline gene is not matched at one end of the junction; a read error may be the cause. This sequence joins TRBV2 and TRBJ1-5; D is unresolved. Germline V gene data show CDR1 as SNHLY and CDR2 as FYNNEI. The CDR3 covers 13 residues. CDR3 bases: TGTGCCAGCTGTGAAGGGCCCAATCAGCCCCAGCATTTT. Its translation: CASCEGPNQPQHF.

CDR3 region: CATSSFGGLHTLAKNIQYF. CDR3 bases: TGTGCCACCTCATCCTTCGGAGGGCTCCATACTTTAGCCAAAAACATTCAGTACTTC. This sequence joins TRBV15 and TRBJ2-4; D is possibly TRBD2 (6 bases). The V end lost 8 bases, the J end lost 0 bases, and 26 bases lay between the germline ends. In germline, CDR1 is LNHNV, CDR2 YYDKDF (reference sequence). This CDR3 comprises 19 residues.

V is TRBV19 and J is TRBJ2-7; TRBD2 is a possible D gene (5 bases). The CDR3 totals 13 residues. V shed 7 bases and J shed 1 base, with 11 bases lying between them. Germline V gene lookup returns CDR1 LNHDA and CDR2 SQIVND (reference sequence). CDR3 loop: CASKSGSSYEQYF. DNA for the CDR3: TGTGCCAGTAAATCGGGGTCGTCCTACGAGCAGTACTTC.

This clone was seen a few times. V gene TRBV7-6 combines with J gene TRBJ1-5; TRBD1 matches 9 bases. The CDR3 length is 13 residues. Germline assignment: CDR1 SGHVS and CDR2 FNYEAQ. With V trimmed by 9 bases and J by 7 bases, 7 bases remained unmatched. CDR3 amino acids: CASSTGGEQPQHF. The CDR3 nucleotides are TGTGCCAGTTCGACAGGGGGGGAGCAGCCCCAGCATTTT.

This clone appeared a single time. The chain employs TRBV5-1 and TRBJ2-1; tentatively, D is TRBD2 (7 bases). CDR1 is SGHRS, CDR2 YFSETQ, per germline. V dropped 4 bases and J dropped 7 bases, with 21 bases sitting between them. This CDR3 is built from 16 residues. CDR3 nucleotide sequence: TGCGCCAGCAGCAACACGGGGGCGGGAGTTGGAAATGAGCAGTTCTTC. Protein: CASSNTGAGVGNEQFF.

The chain uses TRBV19 and TRBJ1-2; TRBD1 matches 9 bases. Looked up from germline, CDR1 is LNHDA and CDR2 is SQIVND (reference sequence). J gave up 5 bases and V 3 bases, and 7 bases lay outside the gene matches. The CDR3 is made up of 15 amino acids. The CDR3: CASSINSGTGYGYTF. For the CDR3, the DNA is TGTGCCAGTAGTATCAACTCCGGGACAGGGTATGGCTACACCTTC.

This chain links TRBV5-1 with TRBJ2-1; no reliable D call. CDR3 length equals 13 residues. Trimming left V 2 bases short and J 7 bases short, with 10 bases between. Germline CDR1 is SGHRS and CDR2 is YFSETQ. The DNA for the CDR3 is TGCGCCAGCAGCTTAAATCCCAGGAATGAGCAGTTCTTC. This sequence encodes CASSLNPRNEQFF.

Here the CDR3 DNA reads TGTGCCAGCAGCTTAGGCTCGACAGGGCAAGCTAACTATGGCTACACCTTC. Encoded protein: CASSLGSTGQANYGYTF. The J gene is TRBJ1-2, the V gene TRBV7-3; TRBD1 matches at 7 bases. CDR1 is SGHTA, CDR2 FQGTGA, per germline. The CDR3 runs 17 residues. The trim removed 2 bases at V and 0 bases at J, leaving 9 bases unmatched.

The V call is TRBV7-8, the J call TRBJ1-2; D is undetermined. Trimming removed 1 base from V and 8 bases from J, with 11 bases in between. The CDR3 length is 13 residues. Germline assignment: CDR1 SGHVS and CDR2 FQNEAQ. For the CDR3, the DNA is TGTGCCAGCAGCTTAGGGACGGGGAGAGGCTACACCTTC. Its translation: CASSLGTGRGYTF.

There are a few counts of this clone. The V call is TRBV10-3, the J call TRBJ2-1; tentatively, D is TRBD2 (5 bases). V was shortened by 2 bases and J by 5 bases, with 10 bases between the two germline ends. Germline CDR1 and CDR2: ENHRY and SYGVKD. This CDR3 comprises 14 residues. In nucleotides, the CDR3 is TGTGCCATCAGTGAGGGACTCCGAAACAATGAGCAGTTCTTC. Protein: CAISEGLRNNEQFF.

CDR3 DNA: TGTGCCAGCTCCCTCACGACAGGGTCCAAAGAGACCCAGTACTTC. Translated: CASSLTTGSKETQYF. The chain uses TRBV18 and TRBJ2-5, with 7 bases aligning to TRBD1. The germline gives CDR1 KGHSH, CDR2 LQKENI. The length of the CDR3 is 15 residues. V was clipped by 6 bases and J by 3 bases; unmatched bases: 10.

The chain joins TRBV5-1 to TRBJ2-3; D might be TRBD2 (6 bases). Germline assignment: CDR1 SGHRS and CDR2 YFSETQ. V was trimmed by 0 bases and J by 1 base, leaving 9 bases between them. The length of the CDR3 is 15 residues. The CDR3 DNA reads TGCGCCAGCAGCTTGGACGGGAGCGGCACAGATACGCAGTATTTT. Translated, it gives CASSLDGSGTDTQYF.

V is TRBV6-4 and J is TRBJ2-2; maybe TRBD1 (6 bases). Trimming shortened V by 5 bases and J by 2 bases, and 9 bases separated the two germline ends. CDR1 MRHNA and CDR2 SNTAGT come from the germline V gene. This CDR3 contains 14 residues. The CDR3, as DNA: TGTGCCAGCAGTCCGACAGGAAACACCGGGGAGCTGTTTTTT. It specifies CASSPTGNTGELFF.

J is TRBJ2-1 and V is TRBV27; D possibly corresponds to TRBD2 (6 bases). CDR3 length equals 14 residues. The germline V gene encodes CDR1 MNHEY and CDR2 SMNVEV (reference sequence). Trimming took 3 bases from V and 5 from J, leaving 11 bases between them. CDR3 sequence: CASSFDGSDNEQFF. The CDR3 DNA follows: TGTGCCAGCAGTTTCGACGGGAGCGACAATGAGCAGTTCTTC.

The V gene is TRBV7-9, the J gene TRBJ2-1; no firm D call. Germline CDR1 and CDR2: SEHNR and FQNEAQ (reference sequence). CDR3 length: 19 residues. Trimming shortened V by 7 bases and J by 0 bases, and 25 bases separated the two germline ends. The CDR3 is CASTALPTVSTSSYNEQFF. In DNA form, the CDR3 reads TGTGCCAGCACCGCTCTGCCAACCGTCTCAACCAGCTCCTACAATGAGCAGTTCTTC.

The gene calls are TRBV9 and TRBJ2-2; D is uncertain. Germline lookup yields CDR1 SGDLS and CDR2 YYNGEE. The CDR3 is 14 residues long. V was cut by 1 base and J by 1 base, with 5 bases left in between. CDR3 region: CASSVTVNTGELFF. CDR3 in DNA: TGTGCCAGCAGCGTAACGGTGAACACCGGGGAGCTGTTTTTT. Complete variable domain (other parts from reference TRBV9 and TRBJ2-2): DSGVTQTPKHLITATGQRVTLRCSPRSGDLSVYWYQQSLDQGLQFLIQYYNGEERAKGNILERFSAQQFPDLHSELNLSSLELGDSALYFCASSVTVNTGELFFGEGSRLTVL.

This clone has more than one count but fewer than ten. The V gene is TRBV14, the J gene TRBJ1-2, with D tentatively TRBD1 (5 bases). Deletions cut 3 bases from V and 3 bases from J, with 8 bases between. The CDR3 has 13 residues. Germline V CDR1 and CDR2: SGHDN, FVKESK. The CDR3 DNA sequence: TGTGCCAGCAGCCAGGGGACTTACTATGGCTACACCTTC. Encoded protein: CASSQGTYYGYTF.